This T cell receptor beta chain emerged from a study of untreated major depressive disorder. Produced via immunoSEQ multiplex PCR; TCRdb's table is partial and in-frame only. The sample holds 20,000 or so clones; 80% to 95% are singletons and the top ten take 0.5% to 0.7%. The CDR3 sequence is 15 residues long. V shed 8 bases and J shed 4 bases, with 18 bases lying between them. The V gene's germline CDR1 is PRHDT and CDR2 FYEKMQ (reference sequence). Every depressed patient was matched in pairs with a non-depressed control on sex, age, current smoking status and body mass index. DSM-IV major depressive disorder patients had Hamilton Rating Scale scores of 18 or more. General observations from the study: A comparatively small sample limits the generalizability of these findings. Depressed patients' CD4+ T cells carried increased TRBV05-01 (Vbeta 5.1) usage versus control CD4+ T cells. Sequencing comparisons covered only three preselected Vbeta families.

Comments on this clone: The antigen is undetermined.

This clonotype was obtained from a woman in her thirties or forties with major depressive disorder. This sequence joins TRBV13 and TRBJ1-3, with a weak D call TRBD1 (5 bases). Sample: CD4+ T cells from PBMCs. CDR3 region: CASRLGEFAGNTIYF. The CDR3 DNA reads TGTGCCAGCCGCCTGGGGGAGTTCGCAGGAAACACCATATATTTT.